This T cell receptor beta chain was recovered during a study of T cell changes during pregnancy in multiple sclerosis. The table came from immunoSEQ multiplex PCR; TCRdb's copy has only in-frame clones and leaves some out. The data show 9,500 to 14,000 clones, about 80% seen once. Germline V gene sequence: CDR1 SGHRS, CDR2 YFSETQ. The CDR3 extends over 12 amino acids. V lost 3 bases and J 8 bases, leaving 11 bases between the germline ends. This sequence joins TRBV5-1 and TRBJ1-2; D perhaps matches TRBD1 (6 bases). Here the sequenced sample was CD8+ T cells from peripheral blood mononuclear cells, taken after pregnancy. The sequence was collected from a female donor in good health, enrolled as a control in a pregnancy study. The CDR3 coding sequence is TGCGCCAGCAGCTCTTACAGGGCAGGCTACACCTTC. Protein product: CASSSYRAGYTF.